The 3 T cell receptor beta chains presented below share a single source sample, sequenced in a study of T cell responses to AZD1222 COVID-19 vaccine. Profiled with immunoSEQ multiplex PCR; TCRdb holds only in-frame clones, not every one. Here the sample spans fewer than 100,000 clones, 85% to 90% being singletons. The sequencing used peripheral blood, collected 28 days after the second AZD1222 dose. These receptors came from an adult who received the AZD1222 COVID-19 vaccine.

This chain connects TRBV29-1 to TRBJ1-1; D is ambiguous. V was pared by 7 bases and J by 5 bases, with 17 bases between. Germline CDR1 SQVTM, CDR2 ANQGSEA. The CDR3 runs 13 residues. The CDR3 reads CSAGRAGGTEAFF. CDR3 nucleotides: TGCAGCGCTGGCCGGGCAGGCGGGACTGAAGCTTTCTTT.

The chain is built from TRBV28 and TRBJ2-2; D call uncertain. Germline CDR1 is MDHEN and CDR2 is SYDVKM. The V end lost 1 base, the J end lost 1 base, and 10 bases lay between the germline ends. This CDR3 is built from 16 residues. In DNA form, the CDR3 reads TGTGCCAGCAGTTTATTTGGGCGACTGAACACCGGGGAGCTGTTTTTT. Translated, it gives CASSLFGRLNTGELFF.

The chain combines TRBV4-1 with TRBJ2-1; 8 bases match TRBD1. Germline V gene sequence: CDR1 MGHRA, CDR2 YSYEKL. The junction had 11 bases not matched to a gene; V was cut back by 7 bases and J by 0 bases. The CDR3 length is 17 residues. CDR3 amino acids: CASTSQQGVSSYNEQFF. In DNA, the CDR3 is TGCGCCAGCACAAGTCAACAGGGGGTGAGCTCCTACAATGAGCAGTTCTTC.